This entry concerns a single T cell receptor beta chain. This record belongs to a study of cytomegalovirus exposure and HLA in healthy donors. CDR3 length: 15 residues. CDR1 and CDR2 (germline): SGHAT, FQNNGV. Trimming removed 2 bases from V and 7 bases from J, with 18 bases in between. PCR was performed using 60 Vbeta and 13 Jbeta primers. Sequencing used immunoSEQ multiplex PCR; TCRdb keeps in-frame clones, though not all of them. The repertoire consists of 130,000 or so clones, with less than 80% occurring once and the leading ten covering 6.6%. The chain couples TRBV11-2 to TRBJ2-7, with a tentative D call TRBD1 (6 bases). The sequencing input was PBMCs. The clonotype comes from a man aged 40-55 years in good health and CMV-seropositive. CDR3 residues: CASSLRTGTPMEQYF. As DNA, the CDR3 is TGTGCCAGCAGCTTAAGAACAGGGACACCGATGGAGCAGTACTTC.